A single sample is the source of the 14 T cell receptor beta chains below, sequenced in a study of tumor and adjacent non-tumor tissue in lung cancer. RNA was extracted from bulk tissue without any cell sorting. The library came from three nested PCR rounds adapted from ARM-PCR protocols. MiXCR, applied by TCRdb to the multiplex PCR reads, yields one record per CDR3 protein. The sample records approximately 140,000 distinct CDR3 sequences, about 71% being singletons. The sample was lung tumor tissue. These receptors were collected from a man aged 60-69 years with small cell lung cancer.

About this clonotype itself: One base away lies a much larger clone, so this may be a sequencing read error. The chain combines TRBV5-4 with TRBJ2-5; possible D gene TRBD1, 6 bases. Germline-derived CDR1 and CDR2 are SGHNT and YYREEE (reference sequence). The CDR3 spans 14 residues. The CDR3 sequence is CASSVTGTQETQHF. For the CDR3, the DNA is TGTGCCAGCAGCGTTACCGGGACACAAGAGACCCAGCACTTC.

This clonotype turned up a few times. This chain joins TRBV12-3 or TRBV12-4 and TRBJ1-3; no clear D gene. CDR3 size: 14 residues. Trimming took off 2 bases at V and 0 bases at J, with 5 bases between the two ends. The CDR3 protein is CASSLWGSGNTIYF. As DNA, the CDR3 is TGTGCCAGCAGTTTATGGGGCTCTGGAAACACCATATATTTT.

This chain joins TRBV6-1 and TRBJ1-1; possible D gene TRBD1, 6 bases. Germline V CDR1 and CDR2: MNHNS, SASEGT. V was cut by 10 bases and J by 6 bases, with 21 bases left in between. This CDR3 is built from 14 residues. The CDR3 nucleotides are TGTGCCAACAGGGCGTGGGTTGGAACCTCTGAAGCTTTCTTT. This gives the protein CANRAWVGTSEAFF.

This clonotype has a count of ten or more. CDR3 bases: TGCAGTGCCGGCGGGCGGGTTAGCACAGATACGCAGTATTTT. Translation gives CSAGGRVSTDTQYF. The rearrangement uses TRBV20-1 and TRBJ2-3, with D possibly being TRBD2 (5 bases). This CDR3 region has 14 residues. Trimming cost V 6 bases and J 0 bases, with 13 bases left between them. Germline V gives CDR1 DFQATT, CDR2 SNEGSKA (reference sequence).

Only one count was recorded for this clonotype. The V gene is TRBV11-3, the J gene TRBJ2-2, with 9 bases matching TRBD2. The CDR3 consists of 19 residues. V was clipped by 5 bases and J by 2 bases; unmatched bases: 15. CDR1 SGHNT and CDR2 YENEEA come from the germline V gene. For the CDR3, the DNA is TGTGCCAGCAGCCCTGCGACTAGCGGTTTGGGGGACAACACCGGGGAGCTGTTTTTT. This gives the protein CASSPATSGLGDNTGELFF.

This clonotype has ten or more counts. V gene TRBV13 combines with J gene TRBJ1-5, with D unresolved. The CDR3 has 15 amino acids. Germline V lookup: CDR1 PRHDT, CDR2 FYEKMQ (reference sequence). Trimming took off 0 bases at V and 0 bases at J, with 6 bases between the two ends. Here the CDR3 reads CASSLGTDSNQPQHF. The CDR3 bases are TGTGCCAGCAGCTTAGGTACAGATAGCAATCAGCCCCAGCATTTT.

The chain employs TRBV5-4 and TRBJ1-2, with 7 positions matching TRBD1. V was pared by 2 bases and J by 5 bases, with 3 bases of the junction left unmatched. Germline lookup yields CDR1 SGHNT and CDR2 YYREEE (reference sequence). The CDR3 sequence is 13 residues long. The DNA for the CDR3 is TGTGCCAGCAGCTTCAGGGGGAAGTATGGCTACACCTTC. This translates into CASSFRGKYGYTF.

In this sample, this clonotype turned up many times. The chain combines TRBV20-1 with TRBJ2-3, with 7 nucleotides matching TRBD2. Per the germline V gene, CDR1 is DFQATT and CDR2 is SNEGSKA (reference sequence). With V trimmed by 3 bases and J by 6 bases, 12 bases remained unmatched. This CDR3 spans 15 amino acids. CDR3: CSARSRAGEGDTQYF. Here the CDR3 DNA reads TGCAGTGCTAGGAGCCGGGCGGGAGAAGGTGATACGCAGTATTTT.

This chain links TRBV28 with TRBJ2-2, with D perhaps being TRBD1 or TRBD2 (5 bases each). Germline V lookup: CDR1 MDHEN, CDR2 SYDVKM. The V end was cut by 8 bases, the J end by 2 bases, with 15 bases between. CDR3 length equals 15 residues. This chain's CDR3 is CASGPGSTNTGELFF. For the CDR3, the DNA is TGTGCCAGCGGCCCAGGGAGTACAAACACCGGGGAGCTGTTTTTT. Looking up the rest from reference TRBV28 and TRBJ2-2 gives the full variable domain: DVKVTQSSRYLVKRTGEKVFLECVQDMDHENMFWYRQDPGLGLRLIYFSYDVKMKEKGDIPEGYSVSREKKERFSLILESASTNQTSMYLCASGPGSTNTGELFFGEGSRLTVL.

This chain uses TRBV7-8 with TRBJ1-2, with unresolved D. The CDR3 covers 14 residues. Germline CDR1 and CDR2: SGHVS and FQNEAQ. V lost 4 bases and J lost 4, with 13 bases in between. CDR3 bases: TGTGCCAGCAGCTCGATCCCGGGATTCTATGGCTACACCTTC. It encodes CASSSIPGFYGYTF.

For this clonotype: The final CDR3 position lacks the conserved phenylalanine or tryptophan, pointing to a likely read error. Because the CDR3's place on the DNA is in doubt, the DNA is left out and the CDR3 is given as listed by TCRdb. V is TRBV4-1 and J is TRBJ1-2; TRBD1 is taken as the D call from the table, unchecked against the DNA. Germline V gives CDR1 MGHRA, CDR2 YSYEKL. The CDR3 comprises 15 residues, both ends counted. The CDR3 loop is CASSPVGQGAGGCTI.

About this clonotype itself: A much bigger clone sits one base away, suggesting this may be a read error. The chain joins TRBV12-3 or TRBV12-4 to TRBJ1-1; no definite D call. This CDR3 region has 14 residues. The CDR3 is CARSFGTRGNEAFF. DNA of the CDR3: TGTGCCAGGAGTTTCGGCACGCGAGGGAATGAAGCTTTCTTT.

About this clonotype itself: A much larger clone differs by one base, so this may be a read error. V is TRBV11-2 and J is TRBJ2-1; D perhaps matches TRBD2 (6 bases). The CDR3 length is 15 residues. The germline V gene encodes CDR1 SGHAT and CDR2 FQNNGV. CDR3 amino acids: CPSSLGPEGYNEQFF. CDR3 in DNA: TGTCCCAGCAGCTTAGGCCCGGAGGGGTACAATGAGCAGTTCTTC.

With regard to this clonotype: An end of the junction does not agree with germline; a read error may underlie this. This chain joins TRBV20-1 and TRBJ2-1; D uncertain. The CDR3 length is 13 residues. CDR1 is DFQATT, CDR2 SNEGSKA, per germline (reference sequence). The CDR3 loop is CSAADVSYNEQLF. The CDR3, as DNA: TGCAGTGCTGCGGATGTTTCCTACAATGAGCAGCTCTTC.